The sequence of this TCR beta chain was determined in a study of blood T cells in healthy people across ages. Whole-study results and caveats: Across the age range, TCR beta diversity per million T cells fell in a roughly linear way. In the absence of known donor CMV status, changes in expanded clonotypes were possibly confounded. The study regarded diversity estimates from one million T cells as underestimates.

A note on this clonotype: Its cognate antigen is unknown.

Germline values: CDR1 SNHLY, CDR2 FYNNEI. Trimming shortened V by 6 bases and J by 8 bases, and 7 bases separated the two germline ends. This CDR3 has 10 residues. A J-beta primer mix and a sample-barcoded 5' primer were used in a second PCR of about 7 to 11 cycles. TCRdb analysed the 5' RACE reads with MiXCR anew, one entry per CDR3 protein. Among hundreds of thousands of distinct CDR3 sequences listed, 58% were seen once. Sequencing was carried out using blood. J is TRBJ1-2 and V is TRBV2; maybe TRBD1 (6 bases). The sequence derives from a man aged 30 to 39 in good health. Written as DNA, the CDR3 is TGTGCCAGCAGGGACAGCGGCTACACCTTC. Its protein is CASRDSGYTF.